This TCR beta chain is drawn from a study of blood T cells in healthy people across ages. Background on the study: Per two T cells, about one barcoded beta molecule was captured through template switching. Study results and caveats: Unknown donor CMV status possibly confounded expanded clonotype changes.

This clonotype was seen a single time. Its antigen is not known. The junction departs from germline at one end; a sequencing error may be responsible. Each sample yielded at least 5 micrograms of PBMC total RNA. Per the germline V gene, CDR1 is SGHTA and CDR2 is FQGNSA. The CDR3 totals 13 residues. For the second PCR, which ran for roughly 6 to 11 cycles, a sample-barcoded 5' primer and a J-beta primer mix were used. Through a template-switch adaptor with 12 random nucleotides, each cDNA molecule received a tag. TCRdb re-called the 5' RACE reads through MiXCR, storing one row per CDR3 protein. The data show roughly 2 million distinct CDR3 sequences, 49% seen once.

Sequencing was done on a sample of blood. The sequence derives from a woman in her thirties or forties in good health. The genes are TRBV7-2 and TRBJ2-2; D may correspond to TRBD1 or TRBD2 (5 bases each). The CDR3 bases are TGTGCCAGCAGCCTAGGGGCCACCGGGGAGCTGTCTTTT. This gives the protein CASSLGATGELSF.